This TCR beta chain emerged from a study of T cell responses to AZD1222 COVID-19 vaccine. Findings and limits, study-wide: A reported finding is that nearly half of spike-specific TCRs target unmutated variant regions.

Sequencing was performed with immunoSEQ multiplex PCR; in TCRdb, only in-frame clones are kept and a portion is missing. There are 160,000 or so clones in the sample; over 80% occur only once, and around 2% lies in the top ten. In regard to this clone: Its antigen is unidentified.

The CDR3 consists of 14 residues. V dropped 2 bases and J dropped 7 bases, with 11 bases sitting between them. Germline V gene data show CDR1 as KGHDR and CDR2 as SFDVKD. The chain has TRBV24-1 and TRBJ2-4; TRBD2 might be the D (5 bases). The TCR originated in an adult in good health. This specimen was peripheral blood, taken on day 0 of AZD1222 vaccination. The CDR3 DNA reads as TGTGCCACCAGTGATTCTCGGGGAAGGAACATTCAGTACTTC. Residues: CATSDSRGRNIQYF.